Sequencing of this T cell receptor beta chain was carried out in a study of OX40 agonist ivuxolimab in advanced cancers. Regarding the research as a whole: The costimulatory receptor OX40 (CD134) was targeted by ivuxolimab, a fully human IgG2 agonistic monoclonal antibody. Intravenous ivuxolimab was administered to patients every 2 weeks at six dose levels: 0.01, 0.1, 0.3, 1.5, 3 and 10 mg/kg. Of the roughly 52 dose-escalation patients, hepatocellular carcinoma was present in around 20, melanoma in approximately 15, renal cell carcinoma in 9 and head and neck cancer in 9. A male proportion of 82.7% and a mean age of approximately 60 years, ranging from roughly 20 to 80, were recorded for the dose-escalation cohort. Patients were allowed to have had prior anti-PD-1, anti-PD-L1 or anti-CTLA-4 therapy, and 30% to 50% of the dose-escalation patients had previously received checkpoint inhibitors. Partial responses occurred in three dose-escalation patients: two with cutaneous melanoma and one with hepatocellular carcinoma. The purpose of peripheral TCRbeta sequencing was to test whether ivuxolimab changed TCR sequence diversity and led to clonal T-cell expansion. The paper describes the monotherapy dose-escalation part (N of about 47 patients) of the phase I trial of ivuxolimab.

Spanning cysteine to phenylalanine, the CDR3 consists of 13 amino acids. This entry keeps only the CDR3 DNA: 39 bases, framed from base 1. The trim is 6 bases for V and 4 bases for J, with a gap of 12 bases between the germline ends. From the germline V gene, CDR1 is SGHAT and CDR2 is FQNNGV. Of note for this clone: Its antigen is not yet known. One base away there is no much larger clone; base qualities are not given.

The research as a whole found: After ivuxolimab, CD8+ T cells had more expanded clones than CD4+ T cells on average. Low levels of normalized T-cell clonal expansion were also seen in some patients who did not respond. In the 0.1-3.0 mg/kg groups, partial responders had among the lowest normalized peripheral clonal expansion, particularly in CD8+ T cells. Clonal expansion of both CD4+ and CD8+ blood T cells was observed from baseline to week 6 at doses 0.1 to 3.0 mg/kg. Which antigens the clonally expanded peripheral T cells were specific for was not determined.

Patients with autoimmune disease history or receiving systemic immunosuppression were excluded from the trial. Peripheral blood for TCR sequencing was collected from all dose cohorts at baseline, on cycle 4 day 1, and on cycle 7 day 1. Samples came from an open-label, multicenter, first-in-human phase I dose-escalation trial of ivuxolimab. The trial enrolled adults with locally advanced or metastatic head and neck squamous cell, hepatocellular, melanoma or renal cell carcinoma. Before TCR sequencing, CD4+ T cells and CD8+ T cells from peripheral blood were sorted into separate populations. Genomic DNA was isolated from the sorted cells so that the TCRbeta CDR3 region could be sequenced. TCRbeta CDR3 regions were sequenced using the immunoSEQ Assay. TCRdb re-hosts the immuneACCESS table, in-frame sequences only. Its copies lack some clones; in the studies checked, an unresolved V gene accounts for under half of them, and the cause for the rest is not known. In this sample the table shows roughly 63,000 clones, about nine tenths of which occur a single time. The top ten clones comprise roughly 1.9% of the sample.

The chain links TRBV11-2 with TRBJ2-5; D gene: possibly TRBD1, on 5 matching bases. Sequenced material: CD4+ or CD8+ T cells sorted from blood, taken in a trial of the OX40 agonist ivuxolimab. This clonotype originated in an adult with an advanced solid tumor such as melanoma, head and neck, liver or kidney cancer. The sequence in DNA is TGTGCCAGCAGTCCCAGGGATTTAGAGACCCAGTACTTC. This translates into CASSPRDLETQYF.